A single sample is the source of the 22 T cell receptor beta chains below, sequenced in a study of T-cell reconstitution after alpha-beta-depleted transplantation in children. The authors prepared the TCRbeta library with unique molecular identifiers. TCRdb processed the PCR reads anew with MiXCR; each CDR3 protein has one entry. The sample lists approximately 230,000 distinct CDR3 sequences, roughly 23% occurring once. The specimen comprised PBMCs, sampled before TCRalphabeta/CD19-depleted stem cell transplant. The origin of the receptors is a girl aged 2 to 10 with Fanconi anemia, due to receive a stem cell transplant.

Many counts were recorded for this clonotype. This chain joins TRBV28 and TRBJ1-4; D not resolved. V lost 5 bases and J 0 bases, leaving 16 bases between the germline ends. Germline-derived CDR1 and CDR2 are MDHEN and SYDVKM. The CDR3 is 17 amino acids. The CDR3 DNA reads as TGTGCCAGCAGTCCCTCGATTCCTATTCCAACTAATGAAAAACTGTTTTTT. Protein sequence: CASSPSIPIPTNEKLFF.

Ten or more counts support this clonotype. The rearrangement uses TRBV20-1 and TRBJ2-1, with 14 nucleotides matching TRBD2. V shed 6 bases and J 8 bases; nucleotides not matched to a gene: 12. The CDR3 consists of 16 residues. The germline CDR1 and CDR2 sequences are DFQATT and SNEGSKA (reference sequence). The CDR3 loop reads CSAPTGTSGSVYEQFF. CDR3 sequence (DNA): TGCAGTGCCCCCACCGGGACTAGCGGGAGTGTCTATGAGCAGTTCTTC.

In its sample, this clonotype was seen a few times. This rearrangement joins TRBV29-1 to TRBJ2-3, with 7 bases identical to TRBD1. Unmatched junction bases numbered 10, after V lost 5 bases and J lost 2 bases. Germline CDR1 reads SQVTM; CDR2 reads ANQGSEA. CDR3 length: 15 amino acids. Here the CDR3 DNA reads TGCAGCGTTCGTGGACAGGTTGGGTACACAGATACGCAGTATTTT. The encoded protein is CSVRGQVGYTDTQYF.

CDR3: CASSPRVSGSVYEQYF. The CDR3 coding sequence is TGTGCCAGCTCACCAAGAGTTAGCGGGAGTGTTTACGAGCAGTACTTC. This chain uses TRBV18 with TRBJ2-7; 9 positions agree with TRBD2. The germline V gene has CDR1 KGHSH and CDR2 LQKENI. The CDR3 is made up of 16 amino acids. V lost 2 bases to trimming and J lost 4 bases; unmatched junction nucleotides: 9.

The chain links TRBV7-3 to TRBJ2-1; 9 nucleotides align to TRBD2. CDR3 length: 15 amino acids. Germline V CDR1 and CDR2: SGHTA, FQGTGA. V shed 5 bases, J shed 1 base, and the junction held 3 bases outside the gene matches. The CDR3 DNA reads as TGTGCCAGCAGCCGGAGCGGGAGGTCCTACAATGAGCAGTTCTTC. Residues: CASSRSGRSYNEQFF.

J is TRBJ2-7 and V is TRBV5-1; 7 bases agree with TRBD1. V shed 5 bases and J 1 base; nucleotides not matched to a gene: 6. Germline V gives CDR1 SGHRS, CDR2 YFSETQ. The CDR3 is 14 residues long. The CDR3 bases are TGCGCCAGCAGGCCTCCGGGACAGTCCTACGAGCAGTACTTC. Translating gives CASRPPGQSYEQYF.

This clonotype has at least ten counts. The gene calls are TRBV10-3 and TRBJ2-5, with D hard to call. In germline, CDR1 is ENHRY, CDR2 SYGVKD. This CDR3 contains 14 residues. Trimming removed 3 bases from V and 5 bases from J, with 13 bases in between. The CDR3 nucleotides are TGTGCCATCAGTGACTACCCTAGGCCTGAGACCCAGTACTTC. Protein sequence: CAISDYPRPETQYF.

The sample holds a few counts of this clonotype. J is TRBJ2-7 and V is TRBV7-2, with 7 positions matching TRBD2. Looked up from germline, CDR1 is SGHTA and CDR2 is FQGNSA. V lost 5 bases to trimming and J lost 3 bases; unmatched junction nucleotides: 10. This CDR3 is 15 amino acids long. CDR3 nucleotides: TGTGCCAGCAGCCCGGACTCTAGCGGCCTCTACGAGCAGTACTTC. This gives the protein CASSPDSSGLYEQYF.

In this sample, this clonotype turned up many times. This CDR3 is CSARDPARSGYYAEAFF. In DNA form, the CDR3 reads TGCAGTGCTAGAGATCCGGCGAGAAGCGGGTACTACGCTGAAGCTTTCTTT. The chain couples TRBV20-1 to TRBJ1-1; D gene ambiguous. V lost 0 bases to trimming and J lost 6 bases, with 23 bases between them. The CDR3 consists of 17 residues. From germline, CDR1 is DFQATT and CDR2 SNEGSKA (reference sequence).

The table lists this clonotype with a few counts. This chain links TRBV2 with TRBJ1-5; D not resolved. This CDR3 region has 14 residues. Germline CDR1 and CDR2: SNHLY and FYNNEI. The V gene lost 4 bases and the J gene lost 0 bases, with 7 bases spanning the gap. CDR3 DNA sequence: TGTGCCAGCAGTGTCACCTATAGCAATCAGCCCCAGCATTTT. Translating gives CASSVTYSNQPQHF. The whole variable domain, filled in from reference TRBV2 and TRBJ1-5, reads EPEVTQTPSHQVTQMGQEVILRCVPISNHLYFYWYRQILGQKVEFLVSFYNNEISEKSEIFDDQFSVERPDGSNFTLKIRSTKLEDSAMYFCASSVTYSNQPQHFGDGTRLSIL.

This clonotype has at least ten counts. The chain employs TRBV29-1 and TRBJ2-6, with 9 bases aligning to TRBD2. Germline values: CDR1 SQVTM, CDR2 ANQGSEA. Germline trimming cut 8 bases from V and 1 base from J; bases unmatched to any gene: 9. This CDR3 comprises 16 residues. The CDR3 nucleotides read TGCAGCATATTAAGGACTAGCGAGTCTGGGGCCAACGTCCTGACTTTC. It is translated as CSILRTSESGANVLTF.

This clonotype was seen ten or more times. The chain joins TRBV20-1 to TRBJ1-4; D unclear. This CDR3 is built from 12 residues. The V end lost 3 bases, the J end lost 8 bases, and 10 bases lay between the germline ends. The germline V gene encodes CDR1 DFQATT and CDR2 SNEGSKA (reference sequence). CDR3 loop: CSASGQSEKLFF. CDR3 in DNA: TGCAGTGCTAGTGGCCAATCCGAAAAACTGTTTTTT.

This clonotype has just a few counts. V is TRBV20-1 and J is TRBJ2-7; TRBD2 matches at 13 bases. CDR3 length: 13 residues. With 6 bases clipped from V and 6 bases from J, the junction kept 5 bases outside the gene matches. CDR1 is DFQATT and CDR2 is SNEGSKA in the germline V gene (reference sequence). The CDR3 is CSARLAGGGEQYF. The CDR3 nucleotides are TGCAGTGCCAGACTAGCGGGAGGTGGCGAGCAGTACTTC.

The rearrangement links TRBV11-2 to TRBJ2-7; possible D gene TRBD2, 6 bases. Trimming took 1 base from V and 4 from J, leaving 17 bases between them. CDR3 length: 16 amino acids. Germline-derived CDR1 and CDR2 are SGHAT and FQNNGV. The CDR3 DNA reads TGTGCCAGCAGCTTAGTTTTAGGCGGGACCCAGTACGAGCAGTACTTC. Protein: CASSLVLGGTQYEQYF.

This clonotype was counted ten times or more. In nucleotides, the CDR3 is TGCAGTGCTAGGGGGCCCGCAGATACGCAGTATTTT. It specifies CSARGPADTQYF. V gene TRBV20-1 combines with J gene TRBJ2-3, with a weak D call TRBD1 (5 bases). Trimming left V 3 bases short and J 4 bases short, with 8 bases between. Germline assignment: CDR1 DFQATT and CDR2 SNEGSKA (reference sequence). The CDR3 sequence is 12 residues long.

The chain recombines TRBV5-1 with TRBJ2-1; 11 bases line up with TRBD1. Per the germline V gene, CDR1 is SGHRS and CDR2 is YFSETQ. J gave up 8 bases and V 1 base, and 8 bases lay outside the gene matches. The CDR3 sequence is 16 residues long. The CDR3 is CASSLTRDRGGDEQFF. CDR3 nucleotides: TGCGCCAGCAGCTTGACCCGGGACAGGGGGGGGGATGAGCAGTTCTTC.

This clonotype has a count of ten or more. The chain combines TRBV29-1 with TRBJ2-5, with no clear D. Germline V gene lookup returns CDR1 SQVTM and CDR2 ANQGSEA. V was trimmed by 5 bases and J by 5 bases, leaving 6 bases between them. CDR3 length: 10 residues. This chain's CDR3 is CSVRVETQYF. In DNA, the CDR3 is TGCAGCGTTCGCGTTGAGACCCAGTACTTC. The variable domain in full, with the rest retrieved from reference TRBV29-1 and TRBJ2-5, is SAVISQKPSRDICQRGTSLTIQCQVDSQVTMMFWYRQQPGQSLTLIATANQGSEATYESGFVIDKFPISRPNLTFSTLTVSNMSPEDSSIYLCSVRVETQYFGPGTRLLVL.

The table lists this clonotype with a few counts. The chain joins TRBV2 to TRBJ2-7; no firm D call. The CDR3 spans 12 residues. The germline V gene encodes CDR1 SNHLY and CDR2 FYNNEI. Between the trimmed V and J ends, which lost 2 bases and 3 bases, there was a span of 5 bases. In DNA, the CDR3 is TGTGCCAGCAGTGAATACAGCTACGAGCAGTACTTC. The encoded protein is CASSEYSYEQYF.

V gene TRBV6-1 combines with J gene TRBJ1-1; 8 bases are a match to TRBD1. Germline V gene lookup returns CDR1 MNHNS and CDR2 SASEGT. The V segment lost 6 bases and the J segment 6 bases; nucleotides outside the gene matches: 6. CDR3 size: 13 residues. Here the CDR3 DNA reads TGTGCCAGCAGGGACAGGGCTTATTCTGAAGCTTTCTTT. Translated, it gives CASRDRAYSEAFF.

There are a few counts of this clonotype. The genes are TRBV20-1 and TRBJ1-5; D not resolved. The CDR3 has 14 amino acids. The V and J ends lost 3 bases and 12 bases respectively, with 21 bases between them. The germline V gene encodes CDR1 DFQATT and CDR2 SNEGSKA (reference sequence). The CDR3 DNA reads as TGCAGTGCTAGCTCGAACAGTTACATCAGCGGCCAGCATTTT. Its translation: CSASSNSYISGQHF.

The chain recombines TRBV20-1 with TRBJ2-7; D not certain. The CDR3 covers 12 residues. V gave up 3 bases and J gave up 0 bases, with 6 bases separating them. The germline CDR1 and CDR2 sequences are DFQATT and SNEGSKA (reference sequence). The CDR3 DNA follows: TGCAGTGCTAGCGACAACTCCTACGAGCAGTACTTC. Translating gives CSASDNSYEQYF.

The gene calls are TRBV2 and TRBJ2-7; TRBD2 matches at 7 bases. Germline V gene sequence: CDR1 SNHLY, CDR2 FYNNEI. J lost 4 bases, V lost 10 bases, and 13 bases had no gene match. The CDR3 has 14 amino acids. In DNA, the CDR3 is TGTGCCACCAAGACGGCTAGCGGATTGTACGAGCAGTACTTC. Translation gives CATKTASGLYEQYF.